Included here is one T cell receptor beta chain sequence, with context. This specimen comes from a study of blood T cell repertoires in COVID-19. Across the whole study: From T cells, B-cell-depleted T cells, or PBMCs came the material, which was cDNA or gDNA.

Germline loops: CDR1 SGHDT, CDR2 YYEEEE. The CDR3 is 14 residues long. With 5 bases clipped from V and 8 bases from J, the junction kept 12 bases outside the gene matches. The participants were between roughly 18 and 89 years old and came from about two dozen US areas. Participants in the exposed group had met a COVID-19 case in the 2 weeks before joining the study. Only in-frame clones appear in the TCRdb table, and some are missing; sequencing was by immunoSEQ multiplex PCR. The data hold about 280,000 clones, with approximately 80% observed a single time. The rearrangement links TRBV5-6 to TRBJ1-1; TRBD1 matches 7 bases. Material: PBMCs or T cells enriched from blood (not recorded which). This receptor was taken from a man in his forties who had been exposed to COVID-19. This CDR3 reads CASSFGQGVEEAFF. As DNA, the CDR3 is TGTGCCAGCAGTTTTGGCCAGGGGGTGGAGGAAGCTTTCTTT. The complete variable domain, with remaining parts taken from reference TRBV5-6 and TRBJ1-1, reads DAGVTQSPTHLIKTRGQQVTLRCSPKSGHDTVSWYQQALGQGPQFIFQYYEEEERQRGNFPDRFSGHQFPNYSSELNVNALLLGDSALYLCASSFGQGVEEAFFGQGTRLTVV.